This entry concerns a single T cell receptor (beta chain). It lacks a known antigen. No base quality information exists; no much larger clone differs at one position. The data were taken from a study of OX40 agonist ivuxolimab in advanced cancers. About the investigation overall: Ivuxolimab was an agonistic, fully human IgG2 monoclonal antibody directed against OX40 (CD134), a costimulatory receptor. Peripheral TCRbeta sequencing was intended to test whether TCR sequence diversity was altered and clonal T-cell expansion was caused by ivuxolimab. Patients were allowed to have had prior anti-PD-1, anti-PD-L1 or anti-CTLA-4 therapy, and 30% to 40% of the dose-escalation patients had previously received checkpoint inhibitors. The dose-escalation cohort was about 83% male with a mean age of 60 years, ranging from about 20 to 80. Of the roughly 52 dose-escalation patients, hepatocellular carcinoma was present in some 19, melanoma in approximately 15, renal cell carcinoma in 9 and head and neck cancer in 9. The paper reports the monotherapy dose-escalation portion (N = 52 patients) of the phase I ivuxolimab trial. Intravenous ivuxolimab was administered to patients every 2 weeks at six dose levels: 0.01, 0.1, 0.3, 1.5, 3 and 10 mg/kg. Partial responses occurred in three dose-escalation patients: two with cutaneous melanoma and one with hepatocellular carcinoma. Overall study results and their limits: At doses of 0.1 to 3.0 mg/kg, clonal expansion of both CD4+ and CD8+ T cells in blood was seen between baseline and week 6. Low levels of normalized T-cell clonal expansion were also shown by some nonresponding patients. After ivuxolimab, more expanded clones were found on average in CD8+ T cells than in CD4+ T cells. In the 0.1-3.0 mg/kg groups, partial responders had among the lowest normalized peripheral clonal expansion, particularly in CD8+ T cells. Antigen specificity was not determined for the clonally expanded peripheral T cells.

For sequencing of the TCRbeta CDR3 region, genomic DNA was extracted from the sorted cells. TCRbeta CDR3 regions were sequenced using the immunoSEQ Assay. This is the immuneACCESS table as TCRdb keeps it, with only in-frame sequences that have V and J called. A part of the clones is gone; compared with another copy, unresolved V genes explain less than half, and the rest is unexplained. Present in this sample are tens of thousands of clones, around 78% of which were seen just once. Of the sample, 2.5% to 3.5% is held by the ten largest clones. The trial excluded patients who had a history of autoimmune disease or were on systemic immunosuppression. Peripheral blood for TCR sequencing was collected from all dose cohorts at baseline, on cycle 4 day 1, and on cycle 7 day 1. Samples came from an open-label, multicenter, first-in-human phase I dose-escalation trial of ivuxolimab. The trial enrolled adults with locally advanced or metastatic head and neck squamous cell, hepatocellular, melanoma or renal cell carcinoma. Before TCR sequencing, CD4+ T cells and CD8+ T cells from peripheral blood were sorted into separate populations.

From cysteine to phenylalanine, the CDR3 is 12 amino acids long. Just CDR3 DNA is preserved here, 36 bases in frame from base 1. The sample in question was CD4+ or CD8+ T cells sorted from blood, obtained in a trial of the OX40 agonist ivuxolimab. This receptor was taken from an adult with an advanced solid tumor such as melanoma, head and neck, liver or kidney cancer. This chain is built from TRBV21-1 and TRBJ2-7; the tabulated D call, TRBD2, remains unverified against the DNA. TRBV21-1 represents a pseudogene. The nucleotide sequence is TGTGCCAGCCGCGGGGGGTGTTACGAGCAGTACTTC. Its translation reads: CASRGGCYEQYF.